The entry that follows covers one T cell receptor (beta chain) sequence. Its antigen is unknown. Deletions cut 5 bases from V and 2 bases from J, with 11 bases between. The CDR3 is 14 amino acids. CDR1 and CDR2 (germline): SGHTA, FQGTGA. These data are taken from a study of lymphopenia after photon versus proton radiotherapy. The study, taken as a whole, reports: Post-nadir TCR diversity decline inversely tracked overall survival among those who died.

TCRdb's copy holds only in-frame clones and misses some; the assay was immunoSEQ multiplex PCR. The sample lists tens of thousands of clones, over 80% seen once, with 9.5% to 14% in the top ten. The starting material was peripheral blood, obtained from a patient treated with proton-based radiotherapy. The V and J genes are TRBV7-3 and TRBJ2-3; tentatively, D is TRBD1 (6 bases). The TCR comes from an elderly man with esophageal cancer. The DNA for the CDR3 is TGTGCCAGCAGCGGGGGCACCCACACAGATACGCAGTATTTT. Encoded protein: CASSGGTHTDTQYF.